This TCR beta chain was retrieved from a study of response to subunit inactivated influenza vaccine. One entry per CDR3 protein results from TCRdb running MiXCR on the RT-PCR reads. This sample has over 400,000 distinct CDR3 sequences, with 10% to 15% found just once. Per the germline V gene, CDR1 is SGDLS and CDR2 is YYNGEE. V gave up 3 bases and J gave up 4 bases; unmatched junction bases: 6. The CDR3 is 15 amino acids. The sequence came from a man aged 45-60 years who received an inactivated influenza vaccine. The sequences come from PBMCs from blood, collected roughly 46 days after vaccination. The chain joins TRBV9 to TRBJ2-7; 11 bases are a match to TRBD2. The CDR3 sequence: CASSATSGSAYEQYF. CDR3 DNA sequence: TGTGCCAGCAGCGCTACTAGCGGGAGTGCGTACGAGCAGTACTTC. Based on the CDR3 plus reference TRBV9 and TRBJ2-7, the full variable domain is DSGVTQTPKHLITATGQRVTLRCSPRSGDLSVYWYQQSLDQGLQFLIQYYNGEERAKGNILERFSAQQFPDLHSELNLSSLELGDSALYFCASSATSGSAYEQYFGPGTRLTVT.